This T cell receptor (beta chain) was sequenced during a study of cytomegalovirus exposure and HLA in healthy donors (TCRdb year 2017). Describing the broader study: In an earlier analysis of fewer than 750 of the donors, under 300 Gb of sequence data and 90 million to 120 million unique TCR beta sequences from 180 million or so T cells were reported. An early release that covered roughly 600 HLA-typed donors contained approximately 320 gigabases of sequencing data and some 87 million unique TCR sequences. Of the roughly 400 genotyped donors, roughly 80% fell in the genetic ancestry cluster associated with self-reported Caucasian donors. The study aimed to test whether signatures of past pathogen exposure could be identified by cataloging public T cell receptors. The study used immunosequencing to profile the T cell repertoires of about 670 subjects and linked those repertoires to cytomegalovirus serostatus. A separate validation cohort of roughly 130 different subjects was used in addition to the approximately 670-subject first cohort. To predict cytomegalovirus infection status, the study brought together high-throughput TCR immunosequencing, statistical association of individual TCRs with disease status, and machine learning. A later analysis re-analyzed previously published TCR beta repertoires from about 600 donors and added high-resolution HLA genotyping to study TCR occurrence patterns. Rather than using new phenotypic data, the later analysis identified candidate immune exposures from TCR beta sequences and from how often those sequences occurred across donors. To decide whether each TCR beta V gene segment behaved as functional or pseudogenic, an earlier analysis of approximately 590 of the donors relied on high-throughput TCR beta sequencing. Donor age, sex, ethnicity and CMV serostatus were compiled alongside the repertoire data. In a later genetic analysis, genome-wide SNP genotypes for 398 of the 666 donors were used, and that subset was treated as a discovery cohort. All discovery cohort repertoires had been generated using a single sequencing platform. Both class I and class II loci were covered by HLA typing, at four-digit resolution. The number of donors typed differed by locus, with about 629-630 for A, B, C, DRB1 and DQB1, around 500 for DQA1, under 610 for DPA1, and around 430 for DPB1. A few DR-DQ haplotypes were treated as single units for association and clustering because of strong linkage in the cohort. On average, about 240,000 unique TCR beta nucleotide sequences were sequenced per donor among several hundred genotyped donors of the cohort, with around 19% of those sequences being non-productive.

The CDR3, from cysteine to phenylalanine, totals 15 residues. The retained sequence is limited to the CDR3, 45 bases, with the frame set at the first base. CDR1 and CDR2 (SGHNT, YYREEE) derive from the germline V gene (reference sequence). V is cut by 0 bases and J by 1 base, and the space between the germline ends is 10 bases. A note on this clone: This clone's antigen is unknown. Per-base qualities were not stored, and no clone one base away is much larger.

Overall results and qualifications from the work: CMV serostatus was the only immune exposure information available for the cohort. Because counts were too low, seventeen rarely observed V segments, including chromosome 9 orphons, were excluded from the earlier analysis of some 590 of the donors. Because the 87-base-pair reads could not distinguish some IMGT-functional V segments, including TRBV6-2 and TRBV6-3, those segments were excluded. A later analysis found that HLA-associated TCR beta chains were more clonally expanded and had lower generation probabilities than equally common non-associated chains. Roughly uniform sequencing depth across donors was assumed in presence/absence analyses, although this assumption may not hold. Specific HLA alleles were associated with some 15,000 TCR beta sequences at a false discovery rate of 0.05 in a later analysis. In this cohort, only TCR beta chains were sequenced, and detectable features were limited by the absence of alpha or paired-chain data. Cytomegalovirus status was reported to be diagnosed by the classifier with high specificity and sensitivity in both the original and validation cohorts. An earlier analysis of some 590 of the donors showed that most TCR beta V segments appeared in productive rearrangements either about 90% or about 30% of the time, which broadly matched IMGT annotations. According to the authors, the approach could potentially be generalized to other disease states and immunological phenotypes. A group of highly shared sequence variants was considered likely to be a technical artifact of the sequencing pipeline. Linkage disequilibrium might explain the correlated functional status among segregating V segments, but an unknown experimental factor could not be excluded. A later genetic analysis reported fewer N-insertions in productive TCRs among donors in an Asian-associated ancestry cluster than the roughly 620-donor mean. HLA typing was unavailable for some donors at each locus, so association tests used only the typed subset. A later genetic analysis associated a missense DCLRE1C variant with V-gene and J-gene trimming of TCR beta chains, and an independent cohort replicated the association. Across donors, most TCR sequences were observed very rarely, whereas some public TCRs were present in many individuals. A further reported finding was that TCR beta sequences accurately predicted the HLA-A and HLA-B alleles for most subjects in the first cohort. In a later analysis, TCR association rates were found to vary across HLA loci, with the most associated TCRs seen for DRB1 alleles and the fewest for HLA-C alleles. In vitro tests confirmed that a few of the cytomegalovirus-associated TCR beta chains recognize cytomegalovirus antigens. A total of 150 to 200 TCR beta chains were listed by the study as associated with cytomegalovirus. Strong co-occurrence of HLA alleles, especially DR and DQ, made assigning TCR associations to individual alleles difficult. A later analysis reported that several top co-occurrence clusters appeared linked to parvovirus B19, influenza, CMV and Epstein-Barr virus. In a later analysis, most CMV-associated TCR beta chains were found to appear HLA-restricted, with HLA associations seemingly driven largely by CMV exposure.

The cohort consisted of some 670 healthy bone marrow donors. At the time of sampling, every cohort member was nominally healthy, though immune exposures that went unrecorded were likely present. The donor tested CMV seronegative and was one of the 352 seronegative cohort members. A peripheral blood sample was provided by each donor, and peripheral blood mononuclear cells were used for TCR beta sequencing. The Qiagen DNeasy Blood Extraction Kit was used to extract genomic DNA from the blood cell samples. Receptors were amplified or captured by the immunoSEQ multiplex PCR assay. The multiplex PCR relied on a mix of 60 forward primers for TCR Vbeta segments and 13 reverse primers for TCR Jbeta segments. The CDR3 region of rearranged TCR beta genes was amplified from genomic DNA with a multiplex PCR assay. Amplified TCR beta libraries were sequenced as 87-base-pair reads on the Illumina HiSeq System. The paper's data handling went like this. A later analysis counted some 80 million unique TCR beta chains across the 690 or so repertoires, and some 11 million of these chains were shared by at least two donors. To remove PCR and sequencing errors, raw reads were error-corrected and collapsed into unique sequences using a nearest-neighbor algorithm that merged closely related sequences. Alignment of CDR3 sequences to IMGT reference sequences was used to assign V, D and J gene segments. For a sequence to be retained, at least a six-nucleotide match to both a V gene segment and a J gene segment was required. Rearrangements were classified as productive when the CDR3 lacked stop codons and remained in frame with V and J, and all other rearrangements were classified as non-productive. CDR3 was defined by IMGT convention, running from the second conserved V-encoded cysteine to the conserved J-encoded phenylalanine. In an earlier analysis of around 570 of the donors, sequences lacking an unambiguous match to a single V gene segment were excluded. An earlier analysis of fewer than 750 of the donors classified V segments as functional when productive rearrangements were above 56.7% and as segregating when the standard deviation between donors was above 5%. A statistical classification framework was built for diagnosing cytomegalovirus status from the catalog of TCR beta chain sequences. In a later analysis, V and J genes were assigned by comparing TCR nucleotide sequences against IMGT/GENE-DB human TR gene sequences. The TCRdist pipeline was used in a later analysis to assign CDR3 sequences and most-parsimonious VDJ recombination scenarios. In a later analysis, every TCR beta chain was defined by the combination of its CDR3 amino acid sequence and its V-gene family, and reads without a unique V-gene family were dropped. A later analysis removed 500 to 650 highly shared, low-generation-probability nucleotide sequences to deal with suspected cross-contamination and a sequencing artifact. A later analysis calculated a clonal expansion index for each public chain from normalized within-repertoire ranks of inferred template counts. In a later analysis, generation probabilities were computed with a VDJ recombination model fitted to out-of-frame rearrangements, and the resulting probabilities were checked against IGoR. In a later analysis, hypergeometric tests were used to score TCR-TCR, TCR-HLA and TCR-CMV co-occurrence, with a repertoire-size bias correction applied to TCR pairs. A later analysis estimated false discovery rates by permuting HLA or CMV assignments 20 times. In a later analysis, co-occurring TCRs were grouped using DBSCAN, and TCRdist sequence similarity was added for clustering within HLA-allele-positive subsets. Co-occurrence clustering excluded repertoires with fewer than 30,000 or more than 120,000 public chains, plus five with anomalous nucleotide sharing. TCRdb retrieved this table from immuneACCESS and kept in-frame rearrangements only. Not all clones are present; in checked studies, unresolved V genes account for under half, and no reason is known for the remainder. The D gene and trimming were derived from the DNA, and the V and J assignments and clone size from that table. The sample records 170,000 or so clones, 70% to 85% of which are singletons. The ten largest clones represent approximately 0.69% of the sample.

Sample: PBMCs. This TCR came from a woman in her thirties or forties in good health and CMV-seronegative. The sequence joins TRBV5-4 to TRBJ2-5; TRBD1 is possibly the D segment (5 matching bases). The CDR3 protein is CASSLGVQGQETQYF. The sequence in DNA is TGTGCCAGCAGCTTGGGGGTGCAGGGCCAAGAGACCCAGTACTTC.